Below, 10 T cell receptor beta chains from the same sample are listed, as sequenced in a study of blood T cell repertoires in COVID-19. Using immunoSEQ multiplex PCR, the repertoire was profiled, and TCRdb retains in-frame clones only, with some absent. The data show 190,000 or so clones, about 86% seen once. The sequencing sample was made of peripheral blood. These receptors all stem from a woman aged 25 to 39 with active or convalescent COVID-19.

This chain joins TRBV30 and TRBJ2-7, with TRBD1 matching over 8 bases. CDR3 size: 12 residues. Germline CDR1 GTSNPN, CDR2 SVGIG (reference sequence). Germline trimming cut 0 bases from V and 11 bases from J; bases unmatched to any gene: 6. CDR3 loop: CAWSVGQGREYF. The CDR3 DNA reads as TGTGCCTGGAGTGTCGGACAGGGCCGAGAGTACTTC.

V usage is TRBV21-1 and J usage is TRBJ1-1. TRBV21-1 constitutes a pseudogene. CDR3 size: 16 residues. DNA of the CDR3: TGTGCCAGCAGCAAAGTTAGCCAGGGACTAAACACTGAAGCTTTCTTT. Protein product: CASSKVSQGLNTEAFF.

This chain links TRBV7-6 with TRBJ2-1; D possibly corresponds to TRBD1 (5 bases). The CDR3 has 12 residues. Germline-derived CDR1 and CDR2 are SGHVS and FNYEAQ. V lost 6 bases and J 9 bases, leaving 12 bases between the germline ends. CDR3 nucleotide sequence: TGTGCCAGCAGGGACCTAGGGGCTGAGCAGTTCTTC. This translates into CASRDLGAEQFF.

This chain joins TRBV24-1 and TRBJ1-4, with 10 bases matching TRBD1. The V segment lost 4 bases and the J segment 7 bases; nucleotides outside the gene matches: 5. The CDR3 consists of 15 residues. Germline V gene data show CDR1 as KGHDR and CDR2 as SFDVKD. The CDR3 DNA reads TGTGCCACCAGTGACTCGGGACAGGGGATTGAAAAACTGTTTTTT. Amino acids: CATSDSGQGIEKLFF.

This clone has only a few counts. V usage is TRBV27 and J usage is TRBJ2-2; 8 bases are shared with TRBD2. The CDR3 runs to 16 residues. The junction had 3 bases not matched to a gene; V was cut back by 3 bases and J by 0 bases. Germline V gene data show CDR1 as MNHEY and CDR2 as SMNVEV (reference sequence). The CDR3 sequence is CASSFGSGANTGELFF. The CDR3 DNA reads as TGTGCCAGCAGTTTCGGTAGCGGGGCGAACACCGGGGAGCTGTTTTTT.

V is TRBV7-2 and J is TRBJ2-5; D is possibly TRBD2 (5 bases). Per germline, CDR1 SGHTA and CDR2 FQGNSA. This CDR3 contains 15 residues. V dropped 0 bases and J dropped 2 bases, with 10 bases sitting between them. This CDR3 is CASSLAWRAQETQYF. CDR3 sequence (DNA): TGTGCCAGCAGCTTAGCCTGGCGGGCACAAGAGACCCAGTACTTC.

V and J are TRBV18 and TRBJ2-1; D may be TRBD1 (5 bases). The CDR3 is made up of 15 amino acids. V lost 2 bases and J 5 bases, leaving 13 bases between the germline ends. The V gene's germline CDR1 is KGHSH and CDR2 LQKENI. CDR3 sequence reads: CASSPTRQGNNEQFF. CDR3 DNA: TGTGCCAGCTCACCAACGCGGCAGGGAAACAATGAGCAGTTCTTC.

The CDR3 loop is CASSLSTLNTEAFF. The CDR3 DNA is TGTGCCAGCAGCCTCAGTACATTGAACACTGAAGCTTTCTTT. The chain carries TRBV9 and TRBJ1-1; D remains unclear. CDR3 length: 14 amino acids. Germline V gene data show CDR1 as SGDLS and CDR2 as YYNGEE. V was cut by 4 bases and J by 0 bases, with 10 bases left in between. Drawing the rest from reference TRBV9 and TRBJ1-1, the complete variable domain is DSGVTQTPKHLITATGQRVTLRCSPRSGDLSVYWYQQSLDQGLQFLIQYYNGEERAKGNILERFSAQQFPDLHSELNLSSLELGDSALYFCASSLSTLNTEAFFGQGTRLTVV.

V gene TRBV19 combines with J gene TRBJ2-1; possible D gene TRBD1, 6 bases. The CDR3 consists of 13 residues. The ends were cut back, 3 bases at V and 3 bases at J, with 6 bases in the middle. Germline V CDR1 and CDR2: LNHDA, SQIVND (reference sequence). CDR3 protein: CASSMDSYNEQFF. The DNA of the CDR3 is TGTGCCAGTAGTATGGACAGCTACAATGAGCAGTTCTTC.

The chain employs TRBV2 and TRBJ2-7; possibly TRBD2 for D (6 bases). CDR1 is SNHLY, CDR2 FYNNEI, per germline. Deletions cut 0 bases from V and 4 bases from J, with 10 bases between. The CDR3 sequence is 14 residues long. CDR3 protein: CASSEALGGYEQYF. The CDR3 DNA reads as TGTGCCAGCAGTGAAGCGTTGGGGGGATACGAGCAGTACTTC. Together with reference TRBV2 and TRBJ2-7, the CDR3 gives the full variable domain: EPEVTQTPSHQVTQMGQEVILRCVPISNHLYFYWYRQILGQKVEFLVSFYNNEISEKSEIFDDQFSVERPDGSNFTLKIRSTKLEDSAMYFCASSEALGGYEQYFGPGTRLTVT.